This T cell receptor beta chain was retrieved from a study of Graves' ophthalmopathy and Graves' hyperthyroidism. Investigators amplified TCR beta CDR3 regions from RNA transcripts. An opening RT-PCR round employed HTBI primers and preceded a second-round multiplex PCR. From the multiplex PCR reads, TCRdb called clonotypes with MiXCR, one entry per CDR3 protein. The sample has approximately 700,000 distinct CDR3 sequences; about 41% are singletons. A few counts support this clonotype. Its antigen is as yet unknown. General observations from the study: Most thyroid clonotypes expanded beyond 0.001 frequency were also found in blood.

Exclusion criteria comprised other autoimmune diseases, uncontrolled infections, pregnancy or lactation in patients. The V gene's germline CDR1 is LNHDA and CDR2 SQIVND (reference sequence). This CDR3 has 18 amino acids. The V segment lost 4 bases and the J segment 3 bases; nucleotides outside the gene matches: 10. This chain joins TRBV19 and TRBJ1-5; 12 positions agree with TRBD1. The receptor was derived from an adult man with Graves' ophthalmopathy. The specimen sequenced was peripheral blood. The CDR3: CASSRSPGQGAYNQPQHF. CDR3 DNA sequence: TGTGCCAGTAGTAGATCCCCGGGACAGGGGGCTTACAATCAGCCCCAGCATTTT.